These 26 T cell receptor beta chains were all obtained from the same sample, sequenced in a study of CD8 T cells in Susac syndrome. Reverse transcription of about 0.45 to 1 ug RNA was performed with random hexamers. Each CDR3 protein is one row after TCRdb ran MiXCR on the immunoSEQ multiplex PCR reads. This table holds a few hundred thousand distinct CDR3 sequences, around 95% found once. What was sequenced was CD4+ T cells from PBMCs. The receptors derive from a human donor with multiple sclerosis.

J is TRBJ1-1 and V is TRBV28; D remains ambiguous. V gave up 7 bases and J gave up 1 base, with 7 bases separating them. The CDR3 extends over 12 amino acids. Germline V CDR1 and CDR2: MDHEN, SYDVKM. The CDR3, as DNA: TGTGCCAGCATGTGGGGGAACACTGAAGCTTTCTTT. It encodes CASMWGNTEAFF.

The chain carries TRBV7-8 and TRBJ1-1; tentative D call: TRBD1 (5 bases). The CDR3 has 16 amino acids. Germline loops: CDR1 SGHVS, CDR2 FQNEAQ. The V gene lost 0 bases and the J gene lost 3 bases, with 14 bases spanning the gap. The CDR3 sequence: CASSLASAGKDTEAFF. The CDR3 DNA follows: TGTGCCAGCAGCTTAGCGTCGGCAGGGAAAGACACTGAAGCTTTCTTT. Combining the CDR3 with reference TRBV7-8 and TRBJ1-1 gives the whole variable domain GAGVSQSPRYKVAKRGQDVALRCDPISGHVSLFWYQQALGQGPEFLTYFQNEAQLDKSGLPSDRFFAERPEGSVSTLKIQRTQQEDSAVYLCASSLASAGKDTEAFFGQGTRLTVV.

The CDR3 reads CSVNSVTGGTDTQYF. The CDR3 coding sequence is TGCAGCGTAAATTCTGTGACAGGGGGCACAGATACGCAGTATTTT. The genes are TRBV29-1 and TRBJ2-3; 8 bases are shared with TRBD1. Trimming at V came to 6 bases and at J to 1 base, leaving 9 bases not matched to a gene. This CDR3 has 15 residues. CDR1 is SQVTM and CDR2 is ANQGSEA in the germline V gene.

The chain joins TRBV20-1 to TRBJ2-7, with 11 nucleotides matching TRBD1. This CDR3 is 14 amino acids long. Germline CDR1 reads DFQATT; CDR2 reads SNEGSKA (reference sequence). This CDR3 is CSGLSGTGGSEQYF. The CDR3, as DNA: TGCAGCGGTCTTTCTGGGACAGGGGGATCCGAGCAGTACTTC.

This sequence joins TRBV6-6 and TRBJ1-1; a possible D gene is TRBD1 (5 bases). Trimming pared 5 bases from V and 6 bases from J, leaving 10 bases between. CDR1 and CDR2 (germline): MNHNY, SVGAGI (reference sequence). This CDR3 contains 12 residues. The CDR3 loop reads CASSAPGAEAFF. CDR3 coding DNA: TGTGCCAGCAGTGCCCCGGGGGCTGAAGCTTTCTTT.

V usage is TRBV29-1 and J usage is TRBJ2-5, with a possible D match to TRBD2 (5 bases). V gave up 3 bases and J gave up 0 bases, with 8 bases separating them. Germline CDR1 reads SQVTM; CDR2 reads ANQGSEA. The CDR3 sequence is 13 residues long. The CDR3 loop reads CSVERVYQETQYF. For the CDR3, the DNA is TGCAGCGTTGAGAGGGTGTACCAAGAGACCCAGTACTTC.

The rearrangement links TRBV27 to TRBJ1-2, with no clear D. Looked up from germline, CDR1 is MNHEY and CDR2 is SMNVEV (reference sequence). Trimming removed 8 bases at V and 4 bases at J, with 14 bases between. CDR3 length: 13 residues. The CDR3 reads CASAGVQFYGYTF. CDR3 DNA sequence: TGTGCCAGCGCCGGCGTCCAGTTCTATGGCTACACCTTC.

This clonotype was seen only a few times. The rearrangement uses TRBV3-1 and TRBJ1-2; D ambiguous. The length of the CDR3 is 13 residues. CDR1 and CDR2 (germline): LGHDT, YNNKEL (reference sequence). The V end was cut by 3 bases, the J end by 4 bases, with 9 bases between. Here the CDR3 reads CASSQGSSYGYTF. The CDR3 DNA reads TGTGCCAGCAGCCAGGGGTCGAGCTATGGCTACACCTTC.

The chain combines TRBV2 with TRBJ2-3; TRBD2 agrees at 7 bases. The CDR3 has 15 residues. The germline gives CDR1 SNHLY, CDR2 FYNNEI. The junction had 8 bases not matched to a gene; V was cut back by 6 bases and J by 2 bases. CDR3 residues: CASREKAGPTDTQYF. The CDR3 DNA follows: TGTGCCAGCAGGGAAAAAGCGGGGCCCACAGATACGCAGTATTTT.

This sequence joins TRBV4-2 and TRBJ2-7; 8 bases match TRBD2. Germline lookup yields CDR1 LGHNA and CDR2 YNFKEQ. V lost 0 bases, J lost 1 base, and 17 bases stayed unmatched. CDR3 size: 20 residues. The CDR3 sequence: CASSQEELGSSGGSSYEQYF. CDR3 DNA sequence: TGTGCCAGCAGCCAAGAGGAACTCGGGTCGAGCGGGGGCTCATCCTACGAGCAGTACTTC.

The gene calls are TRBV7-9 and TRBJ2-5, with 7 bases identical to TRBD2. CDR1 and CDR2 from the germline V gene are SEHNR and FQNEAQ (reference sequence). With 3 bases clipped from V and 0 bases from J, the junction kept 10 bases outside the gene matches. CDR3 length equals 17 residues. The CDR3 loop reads CASSFPRRDYNQETQYF. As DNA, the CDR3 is TGTGCCAGCAGCTTCCCGAGAAGGGACTACAACCAAGAGACCCAGTACTTC.

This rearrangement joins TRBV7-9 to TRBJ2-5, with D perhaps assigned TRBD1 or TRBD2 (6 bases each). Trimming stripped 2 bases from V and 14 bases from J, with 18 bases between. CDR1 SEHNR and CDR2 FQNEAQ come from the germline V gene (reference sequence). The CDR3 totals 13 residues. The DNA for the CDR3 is TGTGCCAGCAGCTTAACAGGGCGACTAGAGCCCTACTTC. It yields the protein CASSLTGRLEPYF.

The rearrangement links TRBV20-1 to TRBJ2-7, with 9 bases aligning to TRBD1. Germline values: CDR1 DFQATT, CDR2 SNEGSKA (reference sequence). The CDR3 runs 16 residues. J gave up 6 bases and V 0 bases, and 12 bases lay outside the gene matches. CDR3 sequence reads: CSARDPPGQGHSEQYF. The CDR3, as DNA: TGCAGTGCTAGAGACCCACCGGGACAGGGTCATTCCGAGCAGTACTTC.

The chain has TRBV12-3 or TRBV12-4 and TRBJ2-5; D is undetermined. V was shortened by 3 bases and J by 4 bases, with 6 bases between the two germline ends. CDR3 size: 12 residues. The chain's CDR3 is CASSFGRETQYF. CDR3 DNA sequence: TGTGCCAGCAGTTTCGGTAGAGAGACCCAGTACTTC.

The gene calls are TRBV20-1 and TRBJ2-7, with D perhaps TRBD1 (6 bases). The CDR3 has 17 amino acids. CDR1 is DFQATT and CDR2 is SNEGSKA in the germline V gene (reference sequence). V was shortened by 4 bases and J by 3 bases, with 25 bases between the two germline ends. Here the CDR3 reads CSATQTGFLSPLYEQYF. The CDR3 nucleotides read TGCAGTGCTACCCAGACAGGTTTTCTAAGTCCTCTCTACGAGCAGTACTTC.

In DNA, the CDR3 is TGCAGTGCTAGAGAGGTAGCGGGCCCCACAGATACGCAGTATTTT. Its translation is CSAREVAGPTDTQYF. The chain uses TRBV20-1 and TRBJ2-3; 7 bases agree with TRBD2. The V gene end was trimmed by 0 bases and the J gene end by 2 bases; junction bases not matched to a gene: 5. Germline-derived CDR1 and CDR2 are DFQATT and SNEGSKA (reference sequence). The CDR3 totals 15 residues.

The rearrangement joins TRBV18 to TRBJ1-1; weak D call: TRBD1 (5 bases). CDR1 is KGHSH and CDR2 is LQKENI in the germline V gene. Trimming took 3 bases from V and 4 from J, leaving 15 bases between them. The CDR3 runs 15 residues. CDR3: CASSPRESRGTEAFF. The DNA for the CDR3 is TGTGCCAGCTCACCCAGGGAATCAAGGGGCACTGAAGCTTTCTTT.

DNA for the CDR3: TGCAGCGTTTCTAGGACTGCCAGCAGCTACGAGCAGTACTTC. Protein product: CSVSRTASSYEQYF. This chain joins TRBV29-1 and TRBJ2-7; D perhaps matches TRBD2 (5 bases). CDR3 size: 14 residues. V was shortened by 5 bases and J by 3 bases, with 17 bases between the two germline ends. Germline CDR1 reads SQVTM; CDR2 reads ANQGSEA.

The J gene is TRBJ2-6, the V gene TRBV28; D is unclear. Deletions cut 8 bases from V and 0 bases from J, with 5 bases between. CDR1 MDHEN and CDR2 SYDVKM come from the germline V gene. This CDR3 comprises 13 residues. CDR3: CASHYSGANVLTF. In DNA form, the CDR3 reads TGTGCCAGCCACTACTCTGGGGCCAACGTCCTGACTTTC.

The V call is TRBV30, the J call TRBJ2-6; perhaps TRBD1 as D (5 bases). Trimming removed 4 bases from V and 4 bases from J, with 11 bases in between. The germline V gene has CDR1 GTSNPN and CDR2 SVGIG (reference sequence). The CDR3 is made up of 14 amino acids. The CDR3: CAWTRQYGANVLTF. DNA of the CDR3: TGTGCCTGGACCCGACAGTACGGGGCCAACGTCCTGACTTTC. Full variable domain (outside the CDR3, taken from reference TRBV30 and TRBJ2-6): SQTIHQWPATLVQPVGSPLSLECTVEGTSNPNLYWYRQAAGRGLQLLFYSVGIGQISSEVPQNLSASRPQDRQFILSSKKLLLSDSGFYLCAWTRQYGANVLTFGAGSRLTVL.

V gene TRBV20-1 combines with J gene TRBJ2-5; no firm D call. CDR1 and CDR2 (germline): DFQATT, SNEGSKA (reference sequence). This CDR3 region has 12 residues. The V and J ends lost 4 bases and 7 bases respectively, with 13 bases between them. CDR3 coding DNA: TGCAGTGCTATGGCTAGGATCGGGACCCAGTACTTC. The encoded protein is CSAMARIGTQYF.

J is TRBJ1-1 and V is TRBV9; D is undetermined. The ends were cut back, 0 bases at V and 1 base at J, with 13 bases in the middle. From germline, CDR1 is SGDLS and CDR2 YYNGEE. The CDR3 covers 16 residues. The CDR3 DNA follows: TGTGCCAGCAGCGTAGCTACGGGCGGACCGAACACTGAAGCTTTCTTT. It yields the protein CASSVATGGPNTEAFF.

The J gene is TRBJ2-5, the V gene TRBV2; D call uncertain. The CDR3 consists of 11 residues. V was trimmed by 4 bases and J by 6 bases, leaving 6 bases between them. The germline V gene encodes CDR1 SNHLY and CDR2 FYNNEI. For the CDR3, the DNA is TGTGCCAGCAGTGGACACAAGACCCAGTACTTC. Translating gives CASSGHKTQYF.

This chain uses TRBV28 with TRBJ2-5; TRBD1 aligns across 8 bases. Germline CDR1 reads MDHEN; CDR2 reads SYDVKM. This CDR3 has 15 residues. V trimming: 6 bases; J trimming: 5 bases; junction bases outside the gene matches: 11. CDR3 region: CASRTSQGAGETQYF. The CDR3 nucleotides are TGTGCCAGCAGGACTTCTCAGGGGGCGGGCGAGACCCAGTACTTC.

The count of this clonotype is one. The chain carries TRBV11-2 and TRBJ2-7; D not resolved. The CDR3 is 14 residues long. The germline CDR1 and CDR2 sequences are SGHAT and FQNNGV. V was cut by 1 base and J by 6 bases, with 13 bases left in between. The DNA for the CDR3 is TGTGCCAGCAGCTTAGTTAACTCGGTCGGCGAGCAGTACTTC. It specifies CASSLVNSVGEQYF.

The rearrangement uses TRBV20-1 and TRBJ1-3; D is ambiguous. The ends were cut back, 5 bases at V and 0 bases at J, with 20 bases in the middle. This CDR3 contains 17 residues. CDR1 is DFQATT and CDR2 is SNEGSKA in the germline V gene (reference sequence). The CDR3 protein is CSALPVDPRLSGNTIYF. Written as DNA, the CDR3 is TGCAGTGCTCTCCCCGTTGACCCACGGCTCTCTGGAAACACCATATATTTT.